Listed here are 22 T cell receptor beta chains from one sample, sequenced in a study of T cell responses to AZD1222 COVID-19 vaccine. The table came from immunoSEQ multiplex PCR; TCRdb's copy has only in-frame clones and leaves some out. The top ten hold about 9.4% of the sample, which has 200,000 or so clones, around 92% seen once. This sample comprised peripheral blood, obtained on day 0 of AZD1222 vaccination. The receptors stem from an adult in good health.

CDR3 in DNA: TGCGCCAGCAGCTTGAATAGGGGGCAGAGTGGCTACACCTTC. Its protein product is CASSLNRGQSGYTF. The chain recombines TRBV5-1 with TRBJ1-2; 7 bases are shared with TRBD1. V was pared by 1 base and J by 7 bases, with 7 bases of the junction left unmatched. The CDR3 runs 14 residues. Germline CDR1 reads SGHRS; CDR2 reads YFSETQ.

The chain uses TRBV25-1 and TRBJ1-2; D remains ambiguous. V shed 3 bases and J shed 8 bases, with 10 bases lying between them. This CDR3 is built from 12 residues. Germline CDR1 and CDR2: MGHDK and SYGVNS. Written as DNA, the CDR3 is TGTGCCAGCAGTGACCTTGAAGTCGGCTACACCTTC. Its protein product is CASSDLEVGYTF.

In DNA form, the CDR3 reads TGTGCCAGCAGCGTAGCGACCGCGCGAGATGGCTACACCTTC. As protein: CASSVATARDGYTF. This chain links TRBV9 with TRBJ1-2; unclear D gene. This CDR3 comprises 14 residues. Per germline, CDR1 SGDLS and CDR2 YYNGEE. V dropped 0 bases and J dropped 6 bases, with 12 bases sitting between them.

The CDR3 bases are TGTGCCAGCAGCCCAGACTTACTCCCGGGGACTGAAGCTTTCTTT. Translating gives CASSPDLLPGTEAFF. The rearrangement joins TRBV11-2 to TRBJ1-1; D is unclear. Germline CDR1 reads SGHAT; CDR2 reads FQNNGV. This CDR3 contains 15 residues. The V gene lost 5 bases and the J gene lost 5 bases, with 18 bases spanning the gap.

The chain recombines TRBV18 with TRBJ1-4, with 8 nucleotides matching TRBD1. V dropped 3 bases and J dropped 7; count of bases not matched to a gene: 7. The CDR3 is 15 amino acids. Germline V gene lookup returns CDR1 KGHSH and CDR2 LQKENI. The CDR3, as DNA: TGTGCCAGCTCACCCCGACAGGGGATAAGTGAAAAACTGTTTTTT. Translated, it gives CASSPRQGISEKLFF.

The rearrangement joins TRBV7-9 to TRBJ1-2; no firm D call. The germline V gene encodes CDR1 SEHNR and CDR2 FQNEAQ (reference sequence). Trimming cost V 4 bases and J 4 bases, with 16 bases left between them. This CDR3 has 15 amino acids. The CDR3, as DNA: TGTGCCAGCAGCTCAGGACTCTCGGCGGGCTATGGCTACACCTTC. It codes for CASSSGLSAGYGYTF.

The V and J genes are TRBV5-4 and TRBJ1-1, with 7 bases identical to TRBD1. V was pared by 3 bases and J by 14 bases, with 19 bases of the junction left unmatched. The length of the CDR3 is 15 residues. Germline CDR1 is SGHNT and CDR2 is YYREEE (reference sequence). Here the CDR3 reads CASSSQLGGTEVSFF. In DNA form, the CDR3 reads TGTGCCAGCAGCTCCCAACTCGGGGGGACAGAAGTCTCCTTCTTT.

This clone has just one count. This chain links TRBV2 with TRBJ1-5; no definite D call. V lost 8 bases to trimming and J lost 11 bases, with 13 bases between them. Per germline, CDR1 SNHLY and CDR2 FYNNEI. This CDR3 is 11 amino acids long. The CDR3 coding sequence is TGTGCCAGCGGGATTACCGGGGCCCAGCATTTT. Translated, it gives CASGITGAQHF.

This clone showed up just a few times. V gene TRBV5-1 combines with J gene TRBJ1-1, with a tentative D call TRBD1 (5 bases). CDR3 size: 13 residues. Trimming pared 3 bases from V and 1 base from J, leaving 7 bases between. CDR1 SGHRS and CDR2 YFSETQ come from the germline V gene. The CDR3 is CASSYGGNTEAFF. CDR3 bases: TGCGCCAGCAGCTACGGGGGGAACACTGAAGCTTTCTTT.

The rearrangement links TRBV12-3 or TRBV12-4 to TRBJ1-1, with TRBD1 as a possible D gene (6 bases). The CDR3 loop spans 13 amino acids. Between the trimmed V and J ends, which lost 6 bases and 4 bases, there was a span of 12 bases. The CDR3: CASRLTGSTEAFF. CDR3 DNA sequence: TGTGCCAGCAGACTCACAGGGTCCACTGAAGCTTTCTTT.

The chain carries TRBV18 and TRBJ2-7; D is undetermined. V lost 6 bases to trimming and J lost 0 bases, with 12 bases between them. The germline V gene has CDR1 KGHSH and CDR2 LQKENI. This CDR3 contains 14 residues. CDR3 residues: CASSATQSSYEQYF. The CDR3 DNA reads as TGTGCCAGCTCCGCTACACAGAGCTCCTACGAGCAGTACTTC.

This clone came up once. CDR3 amino acids: CASSPLGTEAFF. The CDR3 DNA reads TGTGCCAGCAGCCCCCTGGGCACTGAAGCTTTCTTT. The chain carries TRBV5-8 and TRBJ1-1; D gene unclear. CDR1 and CDR2 from the germline V gene are SGHTS and YDEGEE. This CDR3 is built from 12 residues. V dropped 4 bases and J dropped 4 bases, with 8 bases sitting between them. The variable domain in full, with the rest retrieved from reference TRBV5-8 and TRBJ1-1, is EAGVTQSPTHLIKTRGQQATLRCSPISGHTSVYWYQQALGLGLQFLLWYDEGEERNRGNFPPRFSGRQFPNYSSELNVNALELEDSALYLCASSPLGTEAFFGQGTRLTVV.

The V and J genes are TRBV6-4 and TRBJ2-2, with D unclear. Per the germline V gene, CDR1 is MRHNA and CDR2 is SNTAGT. The V end lost 3 bases, the J end lost 1 base, and 6 bases lay between the germline ends. The CDR3 length is 14 residues. The CDR3 DNA is TGTGCCAGCAGTGAAAGCCAGAACACCGGGGAGCTGTTTTTT. Translating gives CASSESQNTGELFF.

CDR3 sequence reads: CAILDRDRALEPQHF. DNA of the CDR3: TGTGCCATCCTAGATAGGGACAGGGCTTTGGAGCCCCAGCATTTT. V gene TRBV6-4 combines with J gene TRBJ1-5; the match to TRBD1 covers 9 bases. Germline V gene sequence: CDR1 MRHNA, CDR2 SNTAGT. This CDR3 contains 15 residues. V shed 10 bases and J 8 bases; nucleotides not matched to a gene: 15.

The chain couples TRBV5-4 to TRBJ2-1; TRBD1 aligns across 8 bases. CDR1 SGHNT and CDR2 YYREEE come from the germline V gene (reference sequence). The CDR3 totals 17 residues. V lost 5 bases and J lost 10; bases outside the gene matches: 20. The CDR3, as DNA: TGTGCCAGCAGTGGCAGTGGGGGGACAGGCGTCTCCCTCGAGCAGTTCTTC. Protein: CASSGSGGTGVSLEQFF.

The chain links TRBV28 to TRBJ1-6; weak D call: TRBD1 (6 bases). CDR1 is MDHEN and CDR2 is SYDVKM in the germline V gene. V lost 3 bases to trimming and J lost 0 bases, with 18 bases between them. The CDR3 extends over 19 amino acids. CDR3 coding DNA: TGTGCCAGCAGTTTGGGGGCAATCAATAGGGGCTCCTATAATTCACCCCTCCACTTT. This encodes CASSLGAINRGSYNSPLHF. Full variable domain (remainder filled in from reference TRBV28 and TRBJ1-6): DVKVTQSSRYLVKRTGEKVFLECVQDMDHENMFWYRQDPGLGLRLIYFSYDVKMKEKGDIPEGYSVSREKKERFSLILESASTNQTSMYLCASSLGAINRGSYNSPLHFGNGTRLTVT.

The chain links TRBV10-1 to TRBJ2-7; maybe TRBD2 (6 bases). CDR1 is WNHNN, CDR2 SYGVQD, per germline (reference sequence). The CDR3 runs 13 residues. V lost 0 bases, J lost 7 bases, and 10 bases lay in between. CDR3 in amino acids: CASSESGGWEQYF. The CDR3 region has the DNA TGCGCCAGCAGTGAGTCTGGAGGGTGGGAGCAGTACTTC.

The chain is built from TRBV25-1 and TRBJ1-1; D is possibly TRBD1 (6 bases). Trimming pared 4 bases from V and 5 bases from J, leaving 11 bases between. Germline CDR1 and CDR2: MGHDK and SYGVNS. The CDR3 has 13 amino acids. The CDR3 DNA sequence: TGTGCCAGCAGTGTCGGGACAATAACTGAAGCTTTCTTT. Protein sequence: CASSVGTITEAFF. Looking up the rest from reference TRBV25-1 and TRBJ1-1 gives the full variable domain: EADIYQTPRYLVIGTGKKITLECSQTMGHDKMYWYQQDPGMELHLIHYSYGVNSTEKGDLSSESTVSRIRTEHFPLTLESARPSHTSQYLCASSVGTITEAFFGQGTRLTVV.

As for this clone: The same CDR3 is also encoded by other DNA sequences in this sample. The rearrangement uses TRBV6-2 or TRBV6-3 and TRBJ1-1; TRBD1 might be the D (6 bases). The CDR3 extends over 11 amino acids. V was clipped by 5 bases and J by 5 bases, with 6 bases between them. Germline V lookup: CDR1 MNHEY, CDR2 SVGEGT. Written as DNA, the CDR3 is TGTGCCAGCAGTCAGGGGACTGAAGCTTTCTTT. Translation: CASSQGTEAFF.

V is TRBV21-1 and J is TRBJ1-3; TRBD1 is taken as the D call from the table, unchecked against the DNA. TRBV21-1 is tagged as a pseudogene. The CDR3 sequence is 17 residues long. The CDR3 bases are TGTGCCAGCAGAGAGAAGGACAGGGGAATCTCTGGAAACACCATATATTTT. Residues: CASREKDRGISGNTIYF.

The chain carries TRBV11-2 and TRBJ1-3; weak D call: TRBD1 (6 bases). Deletions cut 0 bases from V and 4 bases from J, with 13 bases between. The germline V gene has CDR1 SGHAT and CDR2 FQNNGV. This CDR3 contains 16 residues. The CDR3 region is CASSLDRGALGNTIYF. For the CDR3, the DNA is TGTGCCAGCAGCTTAGATCGGGGGGCGCTCGGAAACACCATATATTTT.

The CDR3 reads CASSSVARSYEQYV. The DNA for the CDR3 is TGTGCCAGCAGTTCGGTCGCCCGCTCCTACGAGCAGTACGTC. V usage is TRBV6-2 or TRBV6-3 and J usage is TRBJ2-7, with unresolved D. The germline gives CDR1 MNHEY, CDR2 SVGEGT. This CDR3 has 14 residues. The V gene lost 4 bases and the J gene lost 0 bases, with 10 bases spanning the gap.